This T cell receptor beta chain was identified during a study of human T cells and chemical hapten exposure. Study findings and constraints: TCRs exceeding 1 in 1000 frequency stayed unchanged with DPC sensitization.

What the library attached to individual cDNA molecules were unique molecular identifiers. TCRdb ran MiXCR on the RACE reads and lists one entry per CDR3 protein. The table lists 180,000 or so distinct CDR3 sequences, about 14% of them singletons. Concerning this clonotype itself: As yet, its antigen is unknown.

V was shortened by 6 bases and J by 3 bases, with 14 bases between the two germline ends. This CDR3 has 14 residues. Per germline, CDR1 MNHEY and CDR2 SVGAGI. The time point is: patch test 1, 2 weeks after DPC sensitization. Treatment of the sample: therapeutic diphenylcyclopropenone sensitization with weekly scalp DPC. Patients had alopecia, were aged 18 to 70, and were not pregnant. Here the sequenced sample was whole blood, taken in connection with sensitization to the hapten diphenylcyclopropenone (DPC). The receptor's source is a woman under 40 with alopecia areata. Some clones in this sample may be carry-over from other donors' samples. The chain has TRBV6-5 and TRBJ1-1, with a tentative D call TRBD1 (5 bases). Here the CDR3 reads CASRRGLLDTEAFF. The CDR3 coding sequence is TGTGCCAGCAGGCGGGGACTCCTAGACACTGAAGCTTTCTTT.